This TCR beta chain was found in a study of T cell clonality in common variable immunodeficiency. Study-wide findings and caveats: In common variable immunodeficiency, TCR beta chains reportedly carried fewer deletions and N-nucleotide insertions.

As for this clone: The antigen is undetermined. The read ends 3 residues shy of where the CDR3 ends; the end is completed using the germline J gene.

Profiling relied on immunoSEQ multiplex PCR, and the TCRdb table lists in-frame clones only, not all of them. Recorded here are approximately 29,000 clones, none singletons. CDR1 is LNHDA, CDR2 SQIVND, per germline (reference sequence). J gave up 6 bases and V 1 base, and 7 bases lay outside the gene matches. This CDR3 is 16 amino acids long. V gene TRBV19 combines with J gene TRBJ2-3, with TRBD1 matching over 10 bases. The TCR comes from a human donor with common variable immunodeficiency. The sample taken for sequencing was peripheral blood mononuclear cells. The sequenced part of the CDR3 DNA is TGTGCCAGTAGTATAGGGGCGACAGGGGGCATGGATACG. Protein sequence: CASSIGATGGMDT. The CDR3 in full is CASSIGATGGMDTQYF.